These 22 T cell receptor beta chains originate from one sample sequenced in a study of T cells in localized non-small cell lung cancer. Sequencing was performed with immunoSEQ multiplex PCR; in TCRdb, only in-frame clones are kept and a portion is missing. Of around 15,000 clones in the sample, 90% are singletons; the top ten hold 0.9% to 1.5%. The sample in question was peripheral blood mononuclear cells, obtained before any cancer treatment. Source of these receptors: a woman aged 35 to 69 with stage III lung adenocarcinoma.

This clone turned up a few times. At the DNA level, this CDR3 is encoded by other sequences in the same sample as well. The chain links TRBV27 to TRBJ1-2, with D perhaps TRBD1 (5 bases). Deletions cut 2 bases from V and 2 bases from J, with 6 bases between. From germline, CDR1 is MNHEY and CDR2 SMNVEV (reference sequence). This CDR3 comprises 13 residues. CDR3 sequence reads: CASSLRGNYGYTF. The CDR3 DNA is TGTGCCAGCAGTTTACGGGGGAACTATGGCTACACCTTC.

The chain has TRBV28 and TRBJ2-3, with 9 bases matching TRBD1. Trimming removed 6 bases from V and 0 bases from J; junction bases left unmatched: 31. The CDR3 consists of 24 residues. In germline, CDR1 is MDHEN, CDR2 SYDVKM. The CDR3 DNA is TGTGCCAGCAGCTACAGGGGGCGATGGAGCCTTGCCCCCCATCGCGGAACCAGCACAGATACGCAGTATTTT. Residues: CASSYRGRWSLAPHRGTSTDTQYF.

The V gene is TRBV4-2, the J gene TRBJ2-6; no firm D call. This CDR3 region has 18 residues. V was clipped by 0 bases and J by 4 bases, with 16 bases between them. CDR1 and CDR2 (germline): LGHNA, YNFKEQ. The CDR3 here is CASSQEGNSFLGANVLTF. DNA for the CDR3: TGTGCCAGCAGCCAAGAGGGTAATAGTTTCCTAGGGGCCAACGTCCTGACTTTC.

The gene calls are TRBV5-6 and TRBJ2-5; unclear D gene. The J call is doubtful: the DNA matches TRBJ2-7 better. Per the germline V gene, CDR1 is SGHDT and CDR2 is YYEEEE. The CDR3 is 15 amino acids. The CDR3 region is CASSLLDGSLGEQYF. The CDR3, as DNA: TGTGCCAGCAGCTTGCTCGACGGAAGCTTGGGCGAGCAGTACTTC.

The chain carries TRBV5-1 and TRBJ2-2; 11 bases line up with TRBD2. The V gene end was trimmed by 4 bases and the J gene end by 0 bases; junction bases not matched to a gene: 5. The CDR3 totals 17 residues. CDR1 is SGHRS and CDR2 is YFSETQ in the germline V gene. CDR3 DNA: TGCGCCAGCAGCCCGGGACTAGCGGCCGCGAACACCGGGGAGCTGTTTTTT. Its translation: CASSPGLAAANTGELFF.

This chain joins TRBV28 and TRBJ2-7; TRBD1 aligns across 10 bases. The CDR3 spans 13 residues. The germline V gene encodes CDR1 MDHEN and CDR2 SYDVKM. The V segment lost 10 bases and the J segment 6 bases; nucleotides outside the gene matches: 9. CDR3 coding DNA: TGTGCCACCCTCCGGGACAGGGGACGCGAGCAGTACTTC. Translated, it gives CATLRDRGREQYF.

As for this clone: The junction and the germline gene differ at one end; a read error may be behind it. The chain uses TRBV28 and TRBJ2-6; D remains ambiguous. This CDR3 region has 15 residues. Germline CDR1 and CDR2: MDHEN and SYDVKM. The CDR3 sequence: CASTLHGSGANVLTF. CDR3 nucleotides: TGTGCCAGCACTTTACACGGCTCTGGGGCCAACGTCCTGACTTTC.

V is TRBV27 and J is TRBJ1-2; D not resolved. With 2 bases removed from V and 7 bases from J, the gap between germline ends came to 14 bases. There are 14 residues in the CDR3. CDR1 is MNHEY and CDR2 is SMNVEV in the germline V gene (reference sequence). The DNA for the CDR3 is TGTGCCAGCAGTTTAGAATACCCAATCGGTGGCTACACCTTC. This sequence encodes CASSLEYPIGGYTF.

V usage is TRBV5-4 and J usage is TRBJ2-2, with D perhaps TRBD1 (6 bases). Germline loops: CDR1 SGHNT, CDR2 YYREEE (reference sequence). Between the trimmed V and J ends, which lost 0 bases and 6 bases, there was a span of 12 bases. The CDR3 runs 15 residues. The chain's CDR3 is CASSLEGTKAGELFF. CDR3 coding DNA: TGTGCCAGCAGCTTGGAAGGGACAAAGGCCGGGGAGCTGTTTTTT.

The J gene is TRBJ2-2, the V gene TRBV5-1; possibly TRBD1 for D (5 bases). The CDR3 is made up of 15 amino acids. Germline assignment: CDR1 SGHRS and CDR2 YFSETQ. V lost 4 bases and J lost 4, with 14 bases in between. CDR3 DNA sequence: TGCGCCAGCAGCCCCCGACCAGGGTCCACCGGGGAGCTGTTTTTT. Amino acids: CASSPRPGSTGELFF.

The V gene is TRBV12-2, the J gene TRBJ2-7; TRBD2, the table's D call, was not compared with the DNA. TRBV12-2 is a known pseudogene. This CDR3 has 15 amino acids. The CDR3 DNA reads TGTGCAAGTCGCTTAGAGAGCGGATCCTCCTACGAGCAGTACTTC. Protein product: CASRLESGSSYEQYF.

The chain recombines TRBV7-9 with TRBJ1-4; D not resolved. Trimming pared 1 base from V and 5 bases from J, leaving 11 bases between. The germline V gene has CDR1 SEHNR and CDR2 FQNEAQ (reference sequence). CDR3 length equals 15 residues. DNA of the CDR3: TGTGCCAGCAGCTTAGTTACAGAGGGAAATGAAAAACTGTTTTTT. Translated: CASSLVTEGNEKLFF.

The V call is TRBV6-1, the J call TRBJ1-2; D not resolved. Per germline, CDR1 MNHNS and CDR2 SASEGT. The CDR3 spans 15 residues. V dropped 6 bases and J dropped 8 bases, with 22 bases sitting between them. CDR3 amino acids: CASRIIPGPEKGYTF. The CDR3 DNA sequence: TGTGCCAGCAGGATTATTCCGGGCCCCGAGAAGGGCTACACCTTC.

This clone was counted a single time. The CDR3 nucleotides are TGTGCCAGCAGCGGACAGGGGGCGGATTCACCCCTCCACTTT. This gives the protein CASSGQGADSPLHF. The rearrangement links TRBV11-3 to TRBJ1-6; TRBD1 aligns across 11 bases. Germline V CDR1 and CDR2: SGHNT, YENEEA. The CDR3 is made up of 14 amino acids. The trim removed 5 bases at V and 8 bases at J, leaving 2 bases unmatched.

DNA of the CDR3: TGTGCCAGCAGCCCAAGACAGTACTCTGGGGCCAACGTCCTGACTTTC. It encodes CASSPRQYSGANVLTF. The V gene is TRBV9, the J gene TRBJ2-6; tentative D call: TRBD1 (5 bases). Looked up from germline, CDR1 is SGDLS and CDR2 is YYNGEE. This CDR3 is 16 amino acids long. Trimming left V 4 bases short and J 0 bases short, with 11 bases between.

There are a few counts of this clone. This chain joins TRBV9 and TRBJ2-7; TRBD1 agrees at 7 bases. V lost 4 bases, J lost 1 base, and 5 bases stayed unmatched. Germline lookup yields CDR1 SGDLS and CDR2 YYNGEE. The CDR3 spans 14 residues. The CDR3 reads CASSKDRFSYEQYF. The CDR3 bases are TGTGCCAGCAGCAAGGACAGGTTTTCCTACGAGCAGTACTTC. The entire variable domain, with the rest obtained from reference TRBV9 and TRBJ2-7, is as follows: DSGVTQTPKHLITATGQRVTLRCSPRSGDLSVYWYQQSLDQGLQFLIQYYNGEERAKGNILERFSAQQFPDLHSELNLSSLELGDSALYFCASSKDRFSYEQYFGPGTRLTVT.

This chain links TRBV4-1 with TRBJ2-4, with D perhaps TRBD1 (6 bases). The germline CDR1 and CDR2 sequences are MGHRA and YSYEKL. The CDR3 loop spans 20 amino acids. The ends were cut back, 3 bases at V and 10 bases at J, with 34 bases in the middle. As DNA, the CDR3 is TGCGCCAGCAGCCAGGGGCCCACCGCCTTTCCGGGACACCACTGGCGGATTCAGTACTTC. Protein product: CASSQGPTAFPGHHWRIQYF.

The genes are TRBV7-2 and TRBJ2-1; unclear D gene. The CDR3 has 14 residues. Trimming pared 2 bases from V and 5 bases from J, leaving 10 bases between. The germline V gene has CDR1 SGHTA and CDR2 FQGNSA. CDR3 loop: CASSLFVSNNEQFF. The CDR3 DNA reads as TGTGCCAGCAGCTTATTTGTCAGTAACAATGAGCAGTTCTTC.

The chain combines TRBV9 with TRBJ2-6; the D is unclear. The V end lost 0 bases, the J end lost 3 bases, and 1 base lay between the germline ends. The germline V gene encodes CDR1 SGDLS and CDR2 YYNGEE. The CDR3 has 13 amino acids. CDR3 coding DNA: TGTGCCAGCAGCGTAGGTGGGGCCAACGTCCTGACTTTC. Amino acid sequence: CASSVGGANVLTF.

The sample holds one count of this clone. The V and J genes are TRBV5-1 and TRBJ1-4; tentative D call: TRBD1 (6 bases). The V gene's germline CDR1 is SGHRS and CDR2 YFSETQ. V dropped 4 bases and J dropped 7 bases, with 17 bases sitting between them. The CDR3 has 15 residues. CDR3 in amino acids: CASSRGSGGSEKLFF. The CDR3 nucleotides read TGCGCCAGCAGCCGGGGGTCTGGGGGCAGTGAAAAACTGTTTTTT. Variable domain in full (rest from reference TRBV5-1 and TRBJ1-4): KAGVTQTPRYLIKTRGQQVTLSCSPISGHRSVSWYQQTPGQGLQFLFEYFSETQRNKGNFPGRFSGRQFSNSRSEMNVSTLELGDSALYLCASSRGSGGSEKLFFGSGTQLSVL.

The chain links TRBV7-2 to TRBJ1-5; D unclear. Germline V gives CDR1 SGHTA, CDR2 FQGNSA. V lost 1 base, J lost 2 bases, and 9 bases lay in between. This CDR3 spans 15 amino acids. CDR3 DNA sequence: TGTGCCAGCAGCTTAGTGTGGTGGGGCAATCAGCCCCAGCATTTT. This encodes CASSLVWWGNQPQHF.

The CDR3 DNA reads as TGTGCCAGCATCTCATTACTGGCTAGCTCCTACAATGAGCAGTTCTTC. Protein: CASISLLASSYNEQFF. This rearrangement joins TRBV11-2 to TRBJ2-1; D not resolved. Germline CDR1 SGHAT, CDR2 FQNNGV. Trimming removed 7 bases at V and 0 bases at J, with 16 bases between. There are 16 residues in the CDR3.